The clone carrying this T cell receptor (beta chain) was counted a few times. Some clones are missing from TCRdb's copy, which holds only in-frame ones; the method was immunoSEQ multiplex PCR. The sample lists about 660,000 clones; 74% were seen once. This record comes from a study of shared clonotypes between healthy human individuals. Study context: For every donor, three CD4 naive, three CD4 memory, two CD8 naive and one CD8 memory plates were used.

Germline assignment: CDR1 WNHNN and CDR2 SYGVQD (reference sequence). V trimming: 3 bases; J trimming: 4 bases; junction bases outside the gene matches: 4. CDR3 length: 15 amino acids. The sequenced sample was memory CD4+ T cells sorted from blood. Subset noted: CD45RA-negative fraction. The chain has TRBV10-1 and TRBJ1-3; 9 positions match TRBD1. The TCR comes from a woman under 40 in good health. CDR3 loop: CASSEPTGGGNTIYF. The CDR3 coding sequence is TGCGCCAGCAGTGAACCCACAGGGGGCGGAAACACCATATATTTT.